The source of this TCR beta chain is a study of CD8 T cells in ankylosing spondylitis. Points from the study as a whole: Ankylosing spondylitis blood seemed to carry a telltale TCR beta motif made of several highly homologous variants. As reported, disease-linked clones showed significant enrichment in matched ankylosing spondylitis synovial fluid. Both synovial fluid and blood in reactive arthritis had previously been reported to carry some motif variants. Relatively rare in peripheral blood, disease-linked clones were also CD8+.

V lost 2 bases to trimming and J lost 7 bases, with 6 bases between them. CDR3 length: 12 amino acids. Per the germline V gene, CDR1 is SGHTA and CDR2 is FQGNSA. Quantitative 5'-RACE with molecular barcodes generated TCR beta libraries. TCRdb re-analysed the 5' RACE reads in MiXCR, keeping a single row per CDR3 protein. In the table there are approximately 550,000 distinct CDR3 sequences, approximately 11% of which are singletons. On this clonotype: Its specificity is not known.

The receptor was derived from a male donor with ankylosing spondylitis. The specimen was blood, either unsorted or a sorted T cell fraction (not recorded which). J is TRBJ2-1 and V is TRBV7-2; D call uncertain. Here the CDR3 DNA reads TGTGCCAGCAGCTTATTCGCGAATGAGCAGTTCTTC. Protein sequence: CASSLFANEQFF.